Following are 28 T cell receptor beta chains from one sample sequenced in a study of cytomegalovirus exposure and HLA in healthy donors. With 60 Vbeta and 13 Jbeta primers, the PCR was carried out. The assay was immunoSEQ multiplex PCR, and TCRdb's table has in-frame clones only and misses some. The sample comprises about 98,000 clones, 55% to 80% of which are singletons, and less than 1.5% rests with the top ten. Sequencing was done on a sample of PBMCs. Source of these receptors: a female donor in good health and CMV-seronegative.

DNA for the CDR3: TGCGCCAGCAGCCAAGTGTGGTTCGGGAGTGGTAATGAGCAGTTCTTC. Its protein product is CASSQVWFGSGNEQFF. The rearrangement joins TRBV4-1 to TRBJ2-1, with D possibly matching TRBD2 (6 bases). The V end lost 1 base, the J end lost 7 bases, and 17 bases lay between the germline ends. The CDR3 loop spans 16 amino acids. CDR1 is MGHRA, CDR2 YSYEKL, per germline.

V and J are TRBV4-3 and TRBJ1-2, with D possibly being TRBD1 (5 bases). Germline V gene lookup returns CDR1 LGHNA and CDR2 YSLEER. Between the trimmed V and J ends, which lost 0 bases and 2 bases, there was a span of 13 bases. CDR3 length: 16 amino acids. The CDR3: CASSQERGGRNYGYTF. The CDR3 coding sequence is TGCGCCAGCAGCCAAGAAAGGGGAGGGAGGAACTATGGCTACACCTTC.

The chain uses TRBV5-1 and TRBJ2-1; TRBD1 agrees at 10 bases. The CDR3 spans 17 residues. The junction had 10 bases not matched to a gene; V was cut back by 0 bases and J by 7 bases. Germline V gene data show CDR1 as SGHRS and CDR2 as YFSETQ. In nucleotides, the CDR3 is TGCGCCAGCAGCTTGGCTTCGGGGGGGACAGGGGAGAATGAGCAGTTCTTC. Its translation is CASSLASGGTGENEQFF.

This clone was seen a handful of times. V usage is TRBV29-1 and J usage is TRBJ2-7; possibly TRBD1 for D (6 bases). Deletions cut 7 bases from V and 7 bases from J, with 14 bases between. Per germline, CDR1 SQVTM and CDR2 ANQGSEA. There are 11 residues in the CDR3. CDR3 coding DNA: TGCAGCGGGTTACAGGGTGGAGAGCAGTACTTC. It codes for CSGLQGGEQYF.

The chain joins TRBV6-5 to TRBJ1-1, with 8 nucleotides matching TRBD1. Trimming took 2 bases from V and 2 from J; bases not matched to a gene: 4. Germline V gives CDR1 MNHEY, CDR2 SVGAGI. There are 15 residues in the CDR3. DNA of the CDR3: TGTGCCAGCAGTTACCGCGGACAGGGAAACACTGAAGCTTTCTTT. Translating gives CASSYRGQGNTEAFF.

This chain joins TRBV5-1 and TRBJ1-2; TRBD1 is a possible D gene (6 bases). V lost 4 bases and J 4 bases, leaving 17 bases between the germline ends. The length of the CDR3 is 15 residues. From germline, CDR1 is SGHRS and CDR2 YFSETQ. The CDR3 loop reads CASSPAGAGGYGYTF. In DNA form, the CDR3 reads TGCGCCAGCAGCCCTGCAGGGGCAGGTGGCTATGGCTACACCTTC.

The J gene is TRBJ2-2, the V gene TRBV6-4; possibly TRBD2 for D (6 bases). CDR1 is MRHNA and CDR2 is SNTAGT in the germline V gene. CDR3 size: 14 residues. V dropped 6 bases and J dropped 9 bases, with 17 bases sitting between them. Written as DNA, the CDR3 is TGTGCCAGCAGAGTGACTAGGGAACGCCGGGAGCTGTTTTTT. Its translation is CASRVTRERRELFF.

V usage is TRBV5-4 and J usage is TRBJ2-7, with D perhaps matching TRBD2 (6 bases). Germline assignment: CDR1 SGHNT and CDR2 YYREEE (reference sequence). The CDR3 runs to 15 residues. V lost 4 bases and J lost 0, with 14 bases in between. This CDR3 reads CASSGGAPSSYEQYF. The CDR3 region has the DNA TGTGCCAGCAGCGGCGGGGCCCCCTCCTCCTACGAGCAGTACTTC.

This clone has a handful of counts. The genes are TRBV2 and TRBJ1-1; the match to TRBD1 covers 7 bases. Losses at the gene ends were 9 bases for V and 1 base for J; bases not matched to a gene: 2. The germline V gene encodes CDR1 SNHLY and CDR2 FYNNEI. The CDR3 covers 12 residues. CDR3 sequence (DNA): TGTGCCAGGGGACAGACGAACACTGAAGCTTTCTTT. Its protein is CARGQTNTEAFF. Full variable domain (outside the CDR3, taken from reference TRBV2 and TRBJ1-1): EPEVTQTPSHQVTQMGQEVILRCVPISNHLYFYWYRQILGQKVEFLVSFYNNEISEKSEIFDDQFSVERPDGSNFTLKIRSTKLEDSAMYFCARGQTNTEAFFGQGTRLTVV.

V gene TRBV10-3 combines with J gene TRBJ1-1, with D tentatively TRBD1 (6 bases). This CDR3 comprises 12 residues. Germline-derived CDR1 and CDR2 are ENHRY and SYGVKD. Trimming took 9 bases from V and 1 from J, leaving 9 bases between them. The CDR3: CAMQGQNTEAFF. The CDR3 coding sequence is TGTGCCATGCAGGGACAGAACACTGAAGCTTTCTTT.

The rearrangement links TRBV30 to TRBJ2-2; 7 bases match TRBD2. Germline loops: CDR1 GTSNPN, CDR2 SVGIG (reference sequence). CDR3 length equals 15 residues. The V and J ends lost 3 bases and 1 base, in that order; junction bases with no gene match: 5. CDR3 coding DNA: TGTGCCTGGAGGTGGCCTAGCGGGAACACCGGGGAGCTGTTTTTT. As protein: CAWRWPSGNTGELFF.

This chain links TRBV28 with TRBJ2-7; weak D call: TRBD2 (5 bases). This CDR3 comprises 14 residues. V lost 6 bases to trimming and J lost 3 bases, with 15 bases between them. Germline assignment: CDR1 MDHEN and CDR2 SYDVKM. The CDR3 nucleotides read TGTGCCAGCAGCCAAACTATGACTAACTACGAGCAGTACTTC. It encodes CASSQTMTNYEQYF.

The chain combines TRBV30 with TRBJ2-7; TRBD1 aligns across 9 bases. CDR3 size: 16 residues. CDR1 GTSNPN and CDR2 SVGIG come from the germline V gene (reference sequence). V shed 0 bases and J 1 base; nucleotides not matched to a gene: 7. The chain's CDR3 is CAWSVGGTGNSYEQYF. The CDR3 DNA sequence: TGTGCCTGGAGTGTGGGCGGGACAGGGAATTCCTACGAGCAGTACTTC.

The chain employs TRBV14 and TRBJ2-7, with D perhaps TRBD1 (6 bases). The V end lost 3 bases, the J end lost 0 bases, and 15 bases lay between the germline ends. The CDR3 totals 16 residues. In germline, CDR1 is SGHDN, CDR2 FVKESK. CDR3 sequence: CASSQTDRRSSYEQYF. The CDR3 coding sequence is TGTGCCAGCAGCCAGACCGACAGGCGTAGCTCCTACGAGCAGTACTTC. The variable domain in full, with the rest retrieved from reference TRBV14 and TRBJ2-7, is EAGVTQFPSHSVIEKGQTVTLRCDPISGHDNLYWYRRVMGKEIKFLLHFVKESKQDESGMPNNRFLAERTGGTYSTLKVQPAELEDSGVYFCASSQTDRRSSYEQYFGPGTRLTVT.

This clone showed up just a few times. The chain employs TRBV5-1 and TRBJ2-7, with 7 bases identical to TRBD2. The CDR3 is 13 residues long. Germline CDR1 reads SGHRS; CDR2 reads YFSETQ. V dropped 1 base and J dropped 7; count of bases not matched to a gene: 5. CDR3 sequence (DNA): TGCGCCAGCAGCTTGACTAGCGATGGGGAGCAGTACTTC. It yields the protein CASSLTSDGEQYF.

CDR3 sequence (DNA): TGCGCCAGCACCAATAGGGAGGACGGGAGGGCCCGTGAGACCCAGTACTTC. Residues: CASTNREDGRARETQYF. The chain carries TRBV10-2 and TRBJ2-5; 8 bases agree with TRBD2. The CDR3 is made up of 17 amino acids. Germline V lookup: CDR1 WSHSY, CDR2 SAAADI. With V trimmed by 7 bases and J by 5 bases, 18 bases remained unmatched.

In its sample, this clone was seen a few times. One junction end disagrees with the germline gene, perhaps due to a read error. The genes are TRBV7-8 and TRBJ1-1; a weak D match, TRBD1 (5 bases). In germline, CDR1 is SGHVS, CDR2 FQNEAQ. The CDR3 loop spans 17 amino acids. CDR3 in amino acids: CASQQVAGVLTPSEASF. DNA of the CDR3: TGTGCCAGCCAACAAGTCGCGGGGGTCCTCACCCCAAGTGAAGCTTCCTTT. Supplemented by reference TRBV7-8 and TRBJ1-1, the full variable domain reads GAGVSQSPRYKVAKRGQDVALRCDPISGHVSLFWYQQALGQGPEFLTYFQNEAQLDKSGLPSDRFFAERPEGSVSTLKIQRTQQEDSAVYLCASQQVAGVLTPSEASFGQGTRLTVV.

V gene TRBV19 combines with J gene TRBJ1-5, with 7 bases aligning to TRBD1. V shed 9 bases, J shed 1 base, and the junction held 12 bases outside the gene matches. The CDR3 sequence is 16 residues long. Per the germline V gene, CDR1 is LNHDA and CDR2 is SQIVND (reference sequence). The CDR3 sequence is CASTGVSWVSNQPQHF. CDR3 DNA: TGTGCCAGCACAGGGGTATCATGGGTGAGCAATCAGCCCCAGCATTTT. The whole variable domain, filled in from reference TRBV19 and TRBJ1-5, reads DGGITQSPKYLFRKEGQNVTLSCEQNLNHDAMYWYRQDPGQGLRLIYYSQIVNDFQKGDIAEGYSVSREKKESFPLTVTSAQKNPTAFYLCASTGVSWVSNQPQHFGDGTRLSIL.

V and J are TRBV25-1 and TRBJ2-3; D is perhaps TRBD2 (6 bases). The CDR3 is 16 residues long. V lost 5 bases and J lost 4, with 19 bases in between. Germline V gene lookup returns CDR1 MGHDK and CDR2 SYGVNS. CDR3 bases: TGTGCCAGCAGTCCCGGGCCGGGGGATAGATCAGATACGCAGTATTTT. It yields the protein CASSPGPGDRSDTQYF.

A note on this clone: Distinct nucleotide sequences in the sample also encode this CDR3. The chain is built from TRBV6-5 and TRBJ1-1, with TRBD1 matching over 7 bases. The V and J ends lost 5 bases and 0 bases, in that order; junction bases with no gene match: 6. Germline CDR1 and CDR2: MNHEY and SVGAGI. This CDR3 region has 15 residues. CDR3 in amino acids: CASSLDRNMNTEAFF. CDR3 coding DNA: TGTGCCAGCAGTCTGGACAGGAATATGAACACTGAAGCTTTCTTT.

The chain employs TRBV4-1 and TRBJ2-7, with D perhaps TRBD2 (6 bases). The V and J ends lost 3 bases and 4 bases respectively, with 13 bases between them. CDR1 and CDR2 from the germline V gene are MGHRA and YSYEKL. This CDR3 comprises 14 residues. Written as DNA, the CDR3 is TGCGCCAGCAGCCAGGGACTGCGGGTTTACGAGCAGTACTTC. Protein product: CASSQGLRVYEQYF.

This clone was observed a few times. The CDR3 here is CASSSLGGTGYNEQFF. CDR3 nucleotides: TGTGCCAGCAGCAGCCTAGGTGGGACAGGGTACAATGAGCAGTTCTTC. The chain is built from TRBV11-3 and TRBJ2-1; 9 bases match TRBD1. The V segment lost 5 bases and the J segment 4 bases; nucleotides outside the gene matches: 9. The CDR3 contains 16 residues. Germline V CDR1 and CDR2: SGHNT, YENEEA.

J is TRBJ2-1 and V is TRBV5-6; TRBD1 agrees at 9 bases. Germline trimming cut 4 bases from V and 6 bases from J; bases unmatched to any gene: 17. Germline loops: CDR1 SGHDT, CDR2 YYEEEE. The length of the CDR3 is 18 residues. DNA of the CDR3: TGTGCCAGCAGCCTATTCCCAACAGGGGGCCGTATCCCCAATGAGCAGTTCTTC. Amino acid sequence: CASSLFPTGGRIPNEQFF.

This clone was observed a handful of times. The chain combines TRBV9 with TRBJ2-3; 8 nucleotides line up with TRBD2. This CDR3 comprises 18 residues. Germline V gives CDR1 SGDLS, CDR2 YYNGEE. The V gene end was trimmed by 0 bases and the J gene end by 4 bases; junction bases not matched to a gene: 13. The DNA of the CDR3 is TGTGCCAGCAGCGTAGCGGGTTGGAGCGGGAGTAGAGCAGATACGCAGTATTTT. Translated: CASSVAGWSGSRADTQYF. Complete variable domain (other parts from reference TRBV9 and TRBJ2-3): DSGVTQTPKHLITATGQRVTLRCSPRSGDLSVYWYQQSLDQGLQFLIQYYNGEERAKGNILERFSAQQFPDLHSELNLSSLELGDSALYFCASSVAGWSGSRADTQYFGPGTRLTVL.

Details on this clone: The sample contains more than one DNA sequence encoding this CDR3. The rearrangement uses TRBV6-4 and TRBJ2-3, with TRBD2 matching over 7 bases. The trim removed 0 bases at V and 1 base at J, leaving 4 bases unmatched. Germline CDR1 reads MRHNA; CDR2 reads SNTAGT. CDR3 length: 16 residues. The CDR3 region has the DNA TGTGCCAGCAGTGACTCTGGCGGGGGTGGCACAGATACGCAGTATTTT. It specifies CASSDSGGGGTDTQYF.

The rearrangement joins TRBV4-3 to TRBJ1-2; 8 nucleotides match TRBD1. The CDR3 is 14 residues long. The germline gives CDR1 LGHNA, CDR2 YSLEER. The V segment lost 1 base and the J segment 3 bases; nucleotides outside the gene matches: 1. The CDR3 reads CASSQGTGYYGYTF. The CDR3 DNA is TGCGCCAGCAGCCAAGGGACAGGGTACTATGGCTACACCTTC.

CDR3 nucleotides: TGTGCCAGCAGTTATAACAGCTACTACGAGCAGTACTTC. Its translation is CASSYNSYYEQYF. This sequence joins TRBV27 and TRBJ2-7; no clear D. V lost 4 bases and J lost 3, with 10 bases in between. Germline V gene sequence: CDR1 MNHEY, CDR2 SMNVEV (reference sequence). The CDR3 has 13 residues.

This clone was seen only once. The genes are TRBV11-2 and TRBJ1-1, with D possibly matching TRBD1 (5 bases). Germline V CDR1 and CDR2: SGHAT, FQNNGV. The CDR3 consists of 13 residues. Between the trimmed V and J ends, which lost 5 bases and 1 base, there was a span of 8 bases. The CDR3 spells CASSKDRNTEAFF. For the CDR3, the DNA is TGTGCCAGCAGCAAAGACAGGAACACTGAAGCTTTCTTT.